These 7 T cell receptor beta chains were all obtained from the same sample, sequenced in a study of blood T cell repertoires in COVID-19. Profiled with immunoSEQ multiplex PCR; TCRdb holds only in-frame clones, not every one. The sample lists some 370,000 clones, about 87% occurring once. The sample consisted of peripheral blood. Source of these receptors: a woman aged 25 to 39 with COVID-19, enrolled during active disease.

This CDR3 reads CASSLGQGKRNTEAFF. CDR3 DNA sequence: TGTGCCAGCAGTTTAGGGCAGGGCAAAAGGAACACTGAAGCTTTCTTT. The rearrangement joins TRBV28 to TRBJ1-1; possibly TRBD1 for D (5 bases). The V gene lost 2 bases and the J gene lost 1 base, with 14 bases spanning the gap. The germline gives CDR1 MDHEN, CDR2 SYDVKM. CDR3 length: 16 amino acids.

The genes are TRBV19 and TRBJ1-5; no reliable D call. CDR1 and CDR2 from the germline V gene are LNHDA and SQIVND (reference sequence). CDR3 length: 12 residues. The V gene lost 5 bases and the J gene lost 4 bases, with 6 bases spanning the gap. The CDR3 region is CASSFTNQPQHF. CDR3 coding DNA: TGTGCCAGTAGTTTTACTAATCAGCCCCAGCATTTT.

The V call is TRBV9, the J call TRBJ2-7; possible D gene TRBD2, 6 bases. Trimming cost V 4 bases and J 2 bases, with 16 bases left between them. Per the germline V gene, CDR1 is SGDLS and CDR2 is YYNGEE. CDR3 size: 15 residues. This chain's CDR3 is CASSPHGSGTYEQYF. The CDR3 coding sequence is TGTGCCAGCAGCCCACATGGTAGCGGAACCTACGAGCAGTACTTC.

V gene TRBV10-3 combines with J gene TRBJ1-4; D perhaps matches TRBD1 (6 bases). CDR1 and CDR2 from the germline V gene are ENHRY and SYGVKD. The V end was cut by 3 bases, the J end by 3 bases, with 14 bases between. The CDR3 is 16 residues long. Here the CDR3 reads CAISEPQGSANEKLFF. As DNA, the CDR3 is TGTGCCATCAGTGAACCACAGGGCTCTGCTAATGAAAAACTGTTTTTT.

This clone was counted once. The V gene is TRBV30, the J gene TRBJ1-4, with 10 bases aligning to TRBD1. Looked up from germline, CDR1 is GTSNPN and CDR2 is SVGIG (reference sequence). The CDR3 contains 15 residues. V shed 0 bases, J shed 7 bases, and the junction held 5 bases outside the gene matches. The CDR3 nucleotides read TGTGCCTGGAGTGTAGGCGGGACAGGGGTTGAAAAACTGTTTTTT. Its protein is CAWSVGGTGVEKLFF.

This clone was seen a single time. The CDR3 sequence is CASSLAASRYEQYF. The CDR3 region has the DNA TGTGCCAGCAGCTTAGCGGCTAGCCGCTACGAGCAGTACTTC. The genes are TRBV7-9 and TRBJ2-7, with D perhaps matching TRBD2 (5 bases). V lost 0 bases, J lost 3 bases, and 9 bases lay in between. CDR1 is SEHNR, CDR2 FQNEAQ, per germline (reference sequence). This CDR3 contains 14 residues.

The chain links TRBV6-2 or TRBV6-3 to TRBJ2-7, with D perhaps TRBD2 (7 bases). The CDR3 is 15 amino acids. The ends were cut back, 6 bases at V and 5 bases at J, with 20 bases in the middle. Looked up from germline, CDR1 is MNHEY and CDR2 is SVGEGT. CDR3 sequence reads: CASSRTGKAGHEQYF. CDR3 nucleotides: TGTGCCAGCAGCCGAACAGGGAAAGCGGGACACGAGCAGTACTTC.